One sample yielded the 9 T cell receptor beta chains listed below, sequenced in a study of blood T cell repertoires in COVID-19. Only in-frame clones appear in the TCRdb table, and some are missing; sequencing was by immunoSEQ multiplex PCR. Of 100,000 to 150,000 clones in the sample, about 85% are singletons; the top ten hold around 3.2%. Material: peripheral blood. The receptors stem from a woman older than 75 with COVID-19, enrolled during active disease.

The rearrangement uses TRBV3-1 (or the pseudogene TRBV3-2) and TRBJ1-3; D is perhaps TRBD1 (6 bases). Germline V gene sequence: CDR1 LGHDT, CDR2 YNNKEL (reference sequence). Trimming removed 0 bases at V and 4 bases at J, with 10 bases between. The CDR3 is 15 residues long. The CDR3 DNA sequence: TGTGCCAGCAGCCAAGATAGGGGGACCGGAAACACCATATATTTT. It encodes CASSQDRGTGNTIYF.

The chain uses TRBV7-2 and TRBJ1-1, with 7 bases lining up with TRBD1. The CDR3 spans 16 residues. The J segment lost 4 bases and the V segment lost 0 bases, leaving 8 bases of the junction unmatched. In germline, CDR1 is SGHTA, CDR2 FQGNSA. The CDR3 bases are TGTGCCAGCAGCTTAGCAATAACAGGGGCTTTCACTGAAGCTTTCTTT. Residues: CASSLAITGAFTEAFF.

The chain joins TRBV13 to TRBJ2-1; tentative D call: TRBD1 (6 bases). Germline V CDR1 and CDR2: PRHDT, FYEKMQ (reference sequence). V lost 3 bases to trimming and J lost 6 bases, with 12 bases between them. The CDR3 has 14 amino acids. In nucleotides, the CDR3 is TGTGCCAGCAGCTTCAGGGGCCCCTCCAATGAGCAGTTCTTC. Its protein is CASSFRGPSNEQFF.

This clone was recorded once. Here the CDR3 DNA reads TGTGCCAGCAGCCAAGACCTGACAGCGAGCAATCAGCCCCAGCATTTT. Protein: CASSQDLTASNQPQHF. The rearrangement links TRBV4-2 to TRBJ1-5; tentative D call: TRBD1 (5 bases). The V gene's germline CDR1 is LGHNA and CDR2 YNFKEQ. Deletions cut 0 bases from V and 1 base from J, with 10 bases between. The CDR3 totals 16 residues.

The chain recombines TRBV24-1 with TRBJ2-5; 8 bases line up with TRBD2. This CDR3 is built from 15 residues. Per germline, CDR1 KGHDR and CDR2 SFDVKD. V was clipped by 4 bases and J by 1 base; unmatched bases: 4. In nucleotides, the CDR3 is TGTGCCACCAGTGAGATAAGCGGGAGCCAAGAGACCCAGTACTTC. This gives the protein CATSEISGSQETQYF.

The chain recombines TRBV7-9 with TRBJ2-7; D not resolved. There are 12 residues in the CDR3. The V end lost 0 bases, the J end lost 6 bases, and 6 bases lay between the germline ends. Per the germline V gene, CDR1 is SEHNR and CDR2 is FQNEAQ (reference sequence). The CDR3 bases are TGTGCCAGCAGCTTAGCCGTCAGCGAGCAGTACTTC. Amino acid sequence: CASSLAVSEQYF.

V is TRBV9 and J is TRBJ1-6, with 7 bases fitting TRBD1. V was clipped by 2 bases and J by 7 bases; unmatched bases: 0. The CDR3 length is 13 residues. The germline V gene encodes CDR1 SGDLS and CDR2 YYNGEE. The CDR3 loop is CASSVTGNSPLHF. The CDR3, as DNA: TGTGCCAGCAGCGTGACAGGGAATTCACCCCTCCACTTT. The full variable domain, rest sourced from reference TRBV9 and TRBJ1-6, is DSGVTQTPKHLITATGQRVTLRCSPRSGDLSVYWYQQSLDQGLQFLIQYYNGEERAKGNILERFSAQQFPDLHSELNLSSLELGDSALYFCASSVTGNSPLHFGNGTRLTVT.

The chain has TRBV4-3 and TRBJ1-3, with 8 nucleotides matching TRBD1. The germline V gene has CDR1 LGHNA and CDR2 YSLEER. The CDR3 totals 16 residues. With 1 base clipped from V and 9 bases from J, the junction kept 11 bases outside the gene matches. The CDR3 protein is CASSQASGQGRSTIYF. CDR3 nucleotide sequence: TGCGCCAGCAGCCAAGCCTCAGGACAGGGACGGTCCACCATATATTTT.

V and J are TRBV4-2 and TRBJ1-1; D is unclear. CDR3 length equals 17 residues. The V end lost 0 bases, the J end lost 1 base, and 15 bases lay between the germline ends. Germline-derived CDR1 and CDR2 are LGHNA and YNFKEQ. The DNA for the CDR3 is TGTGCCAGCAGCCAAGACCGGGATAGGGATCGGAACACTGAAGCTTTCTTT. It codes for CASSQDRDRDRNTEAFF.